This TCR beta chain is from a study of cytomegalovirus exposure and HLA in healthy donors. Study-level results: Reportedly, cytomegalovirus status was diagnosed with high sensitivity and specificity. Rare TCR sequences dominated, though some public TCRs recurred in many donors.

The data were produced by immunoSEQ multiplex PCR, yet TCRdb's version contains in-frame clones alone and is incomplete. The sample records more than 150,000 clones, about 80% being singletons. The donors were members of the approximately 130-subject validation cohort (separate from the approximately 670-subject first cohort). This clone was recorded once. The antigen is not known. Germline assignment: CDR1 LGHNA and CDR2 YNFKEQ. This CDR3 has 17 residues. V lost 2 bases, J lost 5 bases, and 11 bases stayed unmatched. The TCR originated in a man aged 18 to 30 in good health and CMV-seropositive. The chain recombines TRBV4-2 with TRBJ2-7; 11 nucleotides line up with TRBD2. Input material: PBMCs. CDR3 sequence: CASSQFGPGLAGNEQYF. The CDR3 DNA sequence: TGTGCCAGCAGCCAATTTGGTCCCGGACTAGCGGGCAACGAGCAGTACTTC.